This record looks at one T cell receptor (beta chain) sequence and its context. Its matching antigen is unknown. The data were taken from a study of Tregs in tolerant kidney transplant recipients. The data were produced by immunoSEQ multiplex PCR, yet TCRdb's version contains in-frame clones alone and is incomplete. The sample's table shows about 2,000 clones. After around 6 days with irradiated graft donor PBMCs, CFSE-labeled recipient PBMCs were FACS-sorted. The source is a human patient who received a combined kidney and bone marrow transplant. The starting material was CD8+ T cells from blood cultured with allogeneic cells, obtained before the transplant.

The CDR3 DNA, read in part, is TGCGCCAGCAGTGAGGAGCGGGGCTCCTACGAG. Its protein product is CASSEERGSYE. The whole CDR3 sequence is CASSEERGSYEQYF. This sequence joins TRBV10-2 and TRBJ2-7; 7 bases agree with TRBD2. The CDR3 goes on 3 residues after the read ends, and that part is filled in from the germline J gene. The CDR3 consists of 14 residues. CDR1 and CDR2 (germline): WSHSY, SAAADI. V trimming: 2 bases; J trimming: 0 bases; junction bases outside the gene matches: 1.